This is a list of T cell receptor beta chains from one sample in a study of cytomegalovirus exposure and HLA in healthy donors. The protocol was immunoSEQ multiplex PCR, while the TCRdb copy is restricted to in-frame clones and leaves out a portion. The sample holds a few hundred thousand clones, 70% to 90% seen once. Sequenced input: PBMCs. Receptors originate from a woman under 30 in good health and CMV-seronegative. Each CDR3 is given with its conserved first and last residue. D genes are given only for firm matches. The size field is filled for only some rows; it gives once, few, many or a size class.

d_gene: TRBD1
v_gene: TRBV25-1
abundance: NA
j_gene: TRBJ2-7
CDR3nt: TGTGCCAGCAACAGGGGAGAAAAAAACCGGAAGTCCTACGAGCAGTACTTC
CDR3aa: CASNRGEKNRKSYEQYF

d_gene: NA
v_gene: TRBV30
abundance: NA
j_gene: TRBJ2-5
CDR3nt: TGTGCCTGGCAGGGTACGTTCCAAGAGACCCAGTACTTC
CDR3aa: CAWQGTFQETQYF

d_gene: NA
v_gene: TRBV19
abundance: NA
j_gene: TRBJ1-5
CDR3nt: TGTGCCAGTAGTCCCTCCGAGACAGGTTATAGCAATCAGCCCCAGCATTTT
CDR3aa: CASSPSETGYSNQPQHF

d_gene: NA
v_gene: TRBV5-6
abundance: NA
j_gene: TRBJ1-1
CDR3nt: TGTGCCAGCAGCCGCCCCCGGACACACATGAACACTGAAGCTTTCTTT
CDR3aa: CASSRPRTHMNTEAFF

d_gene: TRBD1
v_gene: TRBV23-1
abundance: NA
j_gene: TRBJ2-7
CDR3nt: TGCGCCAGCAGTCAAGAACAGGGGGTCTATGGCGAGCAGTACTTC
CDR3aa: CASSQEQGVYGEQYF

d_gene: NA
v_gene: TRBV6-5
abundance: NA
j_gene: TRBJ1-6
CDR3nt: TGTGCCAGCAGTAAGAAGCACTCACCCCTCCACTTT
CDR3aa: CASSKKHSPLHF

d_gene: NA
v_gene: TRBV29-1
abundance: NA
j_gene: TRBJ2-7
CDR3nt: TGCAGCGTGGTACAGGCCACCTACGAGCAGTACTTC
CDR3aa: CSVVQATYEQYF

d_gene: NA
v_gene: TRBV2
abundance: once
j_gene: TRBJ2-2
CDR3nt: TGTGCCAGCAGTGAAATCAGGAAGAACACCGGGGAGCTGTTTTTT
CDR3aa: CASSEIRKNTGELFF

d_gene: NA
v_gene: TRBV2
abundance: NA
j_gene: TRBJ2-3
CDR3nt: TGTGCCGACTCTAGCACAGATACGCAGTATTTT
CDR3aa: CADSSTDTQYF

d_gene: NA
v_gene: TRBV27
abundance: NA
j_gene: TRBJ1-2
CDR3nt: TGTGCCAGCAGTTTATTAGGCGGCCATGGCTACACCTTC
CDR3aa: CASSLLGGHGYTF

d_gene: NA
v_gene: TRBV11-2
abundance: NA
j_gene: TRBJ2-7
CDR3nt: TGTGCCAGCAGCTTAGTCCTACAGGGTAACGAGCAGTACTTC
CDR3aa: CASSLVLQGNEQYF

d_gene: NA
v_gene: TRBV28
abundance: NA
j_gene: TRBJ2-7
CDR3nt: TGTGCCAGCAGTTTAGTAAGGGGCTACGAGCAGTACTTC
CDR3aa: CASSLVRGYEQYF

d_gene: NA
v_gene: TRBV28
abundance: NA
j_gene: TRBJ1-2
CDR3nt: TGTGCCAGCAGTCCCCATGACTATGGCTACACCTTC
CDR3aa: CASSPHDYGYTF

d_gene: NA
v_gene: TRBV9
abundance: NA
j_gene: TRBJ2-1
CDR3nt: TGTGCCAGCAGCTCAAAAGGTTCATGGAGGGGAGGGCAGTTCTTC
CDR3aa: CASSSKGSWRGGQFF

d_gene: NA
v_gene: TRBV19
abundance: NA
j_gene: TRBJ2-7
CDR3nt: TGTGCCAGTAGTATAGAGAGGAGGGCGCATATGGAGCAGTACTTC
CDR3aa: CASSIERRAHMEQYF

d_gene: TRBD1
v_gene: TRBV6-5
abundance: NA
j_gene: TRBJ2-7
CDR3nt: TGTGCCAGCAGTTACTCGATCTCGGGACAGGTGGTCTTC
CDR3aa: CASSYSISGQVVF

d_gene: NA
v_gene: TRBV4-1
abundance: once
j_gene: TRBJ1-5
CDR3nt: TGCGCCAGCAGCCAAAAGCGGGGGTTTCAGCCCCAGCATTTT
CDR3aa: CASSQKRGFQPQHF

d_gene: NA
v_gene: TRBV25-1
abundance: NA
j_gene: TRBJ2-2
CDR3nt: TGTGCCAGCAGTGTTCAGGGCCGGAGGGAGCTGTTTTTT
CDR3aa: CASSVQGRRELFF

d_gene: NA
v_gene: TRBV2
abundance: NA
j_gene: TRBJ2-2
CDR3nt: TGTGCCAGCAGTGCCGGGACTGCAAACACCGGGGAGCTGTTTTTT
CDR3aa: CASSAGTANTGELFF

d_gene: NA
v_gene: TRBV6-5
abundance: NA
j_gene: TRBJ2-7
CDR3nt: TGTGCCAGCAGCTCAGGTTGGGGCGGCGAGCAGTACTTC
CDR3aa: CASSSGWGGEQYF

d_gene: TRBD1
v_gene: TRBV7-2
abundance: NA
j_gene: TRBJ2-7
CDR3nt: TGTGCCAGCAGTTCCGACGGGACAGGGGTCTACGAGCAGTACTTC
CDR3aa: CASSSDGTGVYEQYF

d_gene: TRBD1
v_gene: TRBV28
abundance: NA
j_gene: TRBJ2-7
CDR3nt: TGTGCCAGCAGTCCTCCCGGGACAGGGTCTTACGAGCAGTACTTC
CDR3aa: CASSPPGTGSYEQYF

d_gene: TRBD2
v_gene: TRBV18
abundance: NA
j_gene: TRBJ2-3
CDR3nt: TGTGCCAGCTCACCTATTCCTAGCGGGGTTTACACCACAGATACGCAGTATTTT
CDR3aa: CASSPIPSGVYTTDTQYF

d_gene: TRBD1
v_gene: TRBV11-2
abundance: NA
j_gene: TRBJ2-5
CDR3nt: TGTGCCAGCAGCGCCTTCGACAGGGGAAGTGAGACCCAGTACTTC
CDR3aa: CASSAFDRGSETQYF

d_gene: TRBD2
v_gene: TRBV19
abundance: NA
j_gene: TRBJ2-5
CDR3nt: TGTGCCAGTAGTATAGTTAGAAGCGGGGAAGAGACCCAGTACTTC
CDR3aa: CASSIVRSGEETQYF

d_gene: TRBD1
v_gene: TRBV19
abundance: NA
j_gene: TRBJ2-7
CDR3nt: TGTGCCAGTAGTACCTCCCCCGGGACAGGGCGATACGAGCAGTACTTC
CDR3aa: CASSTSPGTGRYEQYF

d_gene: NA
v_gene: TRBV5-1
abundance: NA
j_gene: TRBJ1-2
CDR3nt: TGCGCCAGCAGCCACCGAAAAGGGGATGTTAGCTATGGCTACACCTTC
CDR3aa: CASSHRKGDVSYGYTF

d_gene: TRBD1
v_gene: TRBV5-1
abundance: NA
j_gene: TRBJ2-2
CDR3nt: TGCGCCAGCAGCTCAACAGGGGTCGGGGAGCTGTTTTTT
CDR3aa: CASSSTGVGELFF

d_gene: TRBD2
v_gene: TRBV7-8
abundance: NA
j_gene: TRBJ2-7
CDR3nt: TGTGCCAGCAGCCCGCGTAGCGGGACTAGCTCCTACGAGCAGTACTTC
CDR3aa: CASSPRSGTSSYEQYF

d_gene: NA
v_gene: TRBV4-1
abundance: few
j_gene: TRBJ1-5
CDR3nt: TGCGCCAGCAGCCAAGAACAGTTCCCTGATCAGCCCCAGCATTTT
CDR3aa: CASSQEQFPDQPQHF

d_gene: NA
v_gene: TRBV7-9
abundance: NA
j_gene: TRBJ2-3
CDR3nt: TGTGCCAGCAGCTTAGCGCGCGGAGGGTTGAGGGGCACAGATACGCAGTATTTT
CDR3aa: CASSLARGGLRGTDTQYF

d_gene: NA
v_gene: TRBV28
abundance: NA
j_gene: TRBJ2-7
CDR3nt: TGTGCCAGCCAGGGGAGGGGCCAGCGGGGTTCTGGCTACGAGCAGTACTTC
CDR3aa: CASQGRGQRGSGYEQYF

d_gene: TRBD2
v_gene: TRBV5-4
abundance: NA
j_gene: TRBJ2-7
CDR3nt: TGTGCCAGCAGCGGAGAGCAGAGCGGGGTCCTCTCCTACGAGCAGTACTTC
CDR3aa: CASSGEQSGVLSYEQYF

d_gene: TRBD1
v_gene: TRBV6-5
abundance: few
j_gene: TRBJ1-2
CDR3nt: TGTGCCAGCAGTTATGGTATAGGGGGCGGCTACACCTTC
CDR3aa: CASSYGIGGGYTF

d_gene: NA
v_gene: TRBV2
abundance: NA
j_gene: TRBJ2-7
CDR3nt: TGTGCCAGCAGTGAACTCAACATTTACGAGCAGTACTTC
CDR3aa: CASSELNIYEQYF

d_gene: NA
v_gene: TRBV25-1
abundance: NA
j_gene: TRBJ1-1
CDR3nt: TGTGCCAGCACGTCGTTCTATGAAGCTTTCTTT
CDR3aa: CASTSFYEAFF

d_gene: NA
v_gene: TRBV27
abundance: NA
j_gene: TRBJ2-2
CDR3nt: TGTGCCAGCAGTCCACTTAGTCCAGCGGGCCCGAACACCGGGGAGCTGTTTTTT
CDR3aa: CASSPLSPAGPNTGELFF

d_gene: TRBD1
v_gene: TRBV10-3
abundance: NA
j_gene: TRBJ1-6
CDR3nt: TGTGCCATCAGTCGACAGGGGTATAATTCACCCCTCCACTTT
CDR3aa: CAISRQGYNSPLHF

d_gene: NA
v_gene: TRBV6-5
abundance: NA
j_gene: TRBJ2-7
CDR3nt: TGTGCCAGCAGTTACTCGAACGTGCAGGGGCCATACGAGCAGTACTTC
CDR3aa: CASSYSNVQGPYEQYF

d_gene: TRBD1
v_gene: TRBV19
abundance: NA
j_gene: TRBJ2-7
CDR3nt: TGTGCCAGTAGTCCCTCCGGACAGGGAGCCTACGAGCAGTACTTC
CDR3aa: CASSPSGQGAYEQYF